These 27 T cell receptor beta chains share one sample of origin, sequenced in a study of immune evolution from preneoplasia to lung adenocarcinoma. Here immunoSEQ multiplex PCR was the method, and the copy in TCRdb shows in-frame clones only, minus some. The top ten hold roughly 7% of the sample, which has a few thousand clones, about half seen once. What was sequenced was FFPE normal lung tissue adjacent to the tumor. These TCRs come from a person aged 45-60 years with lung adenocarcinoma.

This clone was detected only a few times. The rearrangement links TRBV27 to TRBJ2-2; D uncertain. The V and J ends lost 7 bases and 3 bases respectively, with 15 bases between them. CDR3 length equals 15 residues. Per germline, CDR1 MNHEY and CDR2 SMNVEV (reference sequence). CDR3 sequence: CASTWGSPDTGELFF. CDR3 in DNA: TGTGCCAGCACCTGGGGTAGCCCGGACACCGGGGAGCTGTTTTTT.

The rearrangement uses TRBV6-6 and TRBJ2-5, with D possibly matching TRBD1 (5 bases). Germline V lookup: CDR1 MNHNY, CDR2 SVGAGI (reference sequence). The CDR3 loop spans 13 amino acids. The ends were cut back, 6 bases at V and 7 bases at J, with 15 bases in the middle. The DNA of the CDR3 is TGTGCCAGCAGACCTGACAGCCGCGGGACCCAGTACTTC. This gives the protein CASRPDSRGTQYF.

This chain connects TRBV18 to TRBJ2-2; perhaps TRBD1 as D (5 bases). Trimming took off 6 bases at V and 0 bases at J, with 14 bases between the two ends. The germline CDR1 and CDR2 sequences are KGHSH and LQKENI. This CDR3 is 16 amino acids long. This CDR3 is CASSPAGNPNTGELFF. The DNA of the CDR3 is TGTGCCAGCTCTCCTGCAGGGAATCCGAACACCGGGGAGCTGTTTTTT.

This clone was seen a handful of times. The CDR3 protein is CASSLFMGGSYNEQFF. The CDR3 region has the DNA TGCGCCAGCAGCTTGTTTATGGGGGGTTCCTACAATGAGCAGTTCTTC. This chain joins TRBV5-1 and TRBJ2-1, with a weak D call TRBD2 (6 bases). CDR1 and CDR2 (germline): SGHRS, YFSETQ. V was shortened by 1 base and J by 1 base, with 12 bases between the two germline ends. The CDR3 has 16 residues.

The genes are TRBV28 and TRBJ1-4; D is undetermined. The CDR3 extends over 15 amino acids. V was shortened by 7 bases and J by 5 bases, with 17 bases between the two germline ends. Per the germline V gene, CDR1 is MDHEN and CDR2 is SYDVKM. CDR3 in amino acids: CASKSRSVPNEKLFF. The CDR3 nucleotides read TGTGCCAGCAAGTCAAGATCGGTCCCCAATGAAAAACTGTTTTTT.

This clone was observed a handful of times. V usage is TRBV27 and J usage is TRBJ1-1; TRBD1 matches at 11 bases. V lost 10 bases to trimming and J lost 4 bases; unmatched junction nucleotides: 14. The CDR3 is 16 residues long. From germline, CDR1 is MNHEY and CDR2 SMNVEV (reference sequence). CDR3 bases: TGTGCCACCCTATCCGGGACAGGGGGATCGGGCACTGAAGCTTTCTTT. Amino acid sequence: CATLSGTGGSGTEAFF.

The chain has TRBV21-1 and TRBJ2-6; whether TRBD2, the table's D call, matches the DNA was not checked. TRBV21-1 is marked as a pseudogene. The CDR3 extends over 16 amino acids. The chain's CDR3 is CASLGGALSGANVLTF. The CDR3 nucleotides read TGTGCCAGCCTTGGGGGGGCCCTCTCTGGGGCCAACGTCCTGACTTTC.

The chain employs TRBV18 and TRBJ1-2, with no clear D. Germline V gene sequence: CDR1 KGHSH, CDR2 LQKENI. CDR3 length: 12 amino acids. V lost 4 bases to trimming and J lost 3 bases, with 6 bases between them. CDR3: CASSQQDYGYTF. The CDR3 nucleotides are TGTGCCAGCTCACAGCAGGACTATGGCTACACCTTC. Full variable domain (remainder filled in from reference TRBV18 and TRBJ1-2): NAGVMQNPRHLVRRRGQEARLRCSPMKGHSHVYWYRQLPEEGLKFMVYLQKENIIDESGMPKERFSAEFPKEGPSILRIQQVVRGDSAAYFCASSQQDYGYTFGSGTRLTVV.

The chain links TRBV2 to TRBJ1-6, with TRBD1 matching over 8 bases. V lost 6 bases, J lost 10 bases, and 5 bases stayed unmatched. Per the germline V gene, CDR1 is SNHLY and CDR2 is FYNNEI. This CDR3 is built from 13 residues. The CDR3 DNA sequence: TGTGCCAGCAGGGTACAGGGGGTATCACCCCTCCACTTT. Translating it yields CASRVQGVSPLHF.

This clone was seen a handful of times. The chain combines TRBV30 with TRBJ1-1, with D unclear. This CDR3 is 12 amino acids long. Per germline, CDR1 GTSNPN and CDR2 SVGIG (reference sequence). Trimming pared 5 bases from V and 1 base from J, leaving 8 bases between. CDR3 sequence: CAWGPSNTEAFF. In DNA form, the CDR3 reads TGTGCCTGGGGTCCCTCGAACACTGAAGCTTTCTTT.

This clone was observed a single time. The V gene is TRBV25-1, the J gene TRBJ1-1; D possibly corresponds to TRBD1 (6 bases). V was clipped by 8 bases and J by 8 bases, with 15 bases between them. The length of the CDR3 is 12 residues. Germline V lookup: CDR1 MGHDK, CDR2 SYGVNS. In DNA, the CDR3 is TGTGCCAGCGGGGTGGGAAGGGGGGAAGCTTTCTTT. Amino acid sequence: CASGVGRGEAFF.

The chain uses TRBV18 and TRBJ2-5; D remains ambiguous. CDR1 and CDR2 from the germline V gene are KGHSH and LQKENI. V gave up 7 bases and J gave up 2 bases, with 8 bases separating them. The CDR3 is 12 residues long. The CDR3 reads CASLQPQETQYF. The DNA of the CDR3 is TGTGCCAGCTTACAACCTCAAGAGACCCAGTACTTC. The whole variable domain, remainder taken from reference TRBV18 and TRBJ2-5, is NAGVMQNPRHLVRRRGQEARLRCSPMKGHSHVYWYRQLPEEGLKFMVYLQKENIIDESGMPKERFSAEFPKEGPSILRIQQVVRGDSAAYFCASLQPQETQYFGPGTRLLVL.

This chain joins TRBV9 and TRBJ2-7; D perhaps matches TRBD1 (6 bases). Germline V gene data show CDR1 as SGDLS and CDR2 as YYNGEE. V was clipped by 4 bases and J by 3 bases, with 14 bases between them. CDR3 size: 14 residues. The CDR3 loop reads CASSPTGTIYEQYF. The CDR3 nucleotides read TGTGCCAGCAGCCCCACCGGGACAATCTACGAGCAGTACTTC.

V is TRBV5-4 and J is TRBJ1-1; D is perhaps TRBD1 (6 bases). V was shortened by 4 bases and J by 6 bases, with 22 bases between the two germline ends. Germline V CDR1 and CDR2: SGHNT, YYREEE (reference sequence). The CDR3 is 16 residues long. CDR3: CASSTSTRGRRAEAFF. For the CDR3, the DNA is TGTGCCAGCAGCACTTCAACCAGGGGCCGAAGGGCTGAAGCTTTCTTT.

The rearrangement uses TRBV14 and TRBJ2-3; TRBD2 matches 8 bases. The junction had 8 bases not matched to a gene; V was cut back by 1 base and J by 5 bases. The germline CDR1 and CDR2 sequences are SGHDN and FVKESK. This CDR3 spans 16 amino acids. CDR3 in DNA: TGTGCCAGCAGCCAAGGTGTAGCGGGGTCACTAGATACGCAGTATTTT. Its protein product is CASSQGVAGSLDTQYF.

The chain is built from TRBV6-5 and TRBJ2-5, with D unresolved. The V and J ends lost 6 bases and 5 bases respectively, with 7 bases between them. Germline V gene lookup returns CDR1 MNHEY and CDR2 SVGAGI. There are 11 residues in the CDR3. The CDR3 DNA sequence: TGTGCCAGCAGCCGTCGTGAGACCCAGTACTTC. This codes for CASSRRETQYF.

V and J are TRBV25-1 and TRBJ2-2, with 8 bases lining up with TRBD2. The CDR3 consists of 15 residues. CDR1 and CDR2 (germline): MGHDK, SYGVNS. The V segment lost 8 bases and the J segment 8 bases; nucleotides outside the gene matches: 13. The CDR3 spells CASGQAGVGAGELFF. The DNA for the CDR3 is TGTGCCAGCGGCCAAGCGGGAGTAGGAGCAGGGGAGCTGTTTTTT.

Comment on this clone: Other nucleotide sequences from this sample produce the same CDR3. The chain employs TRBV6-5 and TRBJ1-6; 7 nucleotides align to TRBD1. CDR1 MNHEY and CDR2 SVGAGI come from the germline V gene. J gave up 8 bases and V 2 bases, and 6 bases lay outside the gene matches. CDR3 length: 15 residues. Here the CDR3 reads CASSYTTGEDSPLHF. Here the CDR3 DNA reads TGTGCCAGCAGTTACACCACAGGGGAGGATTCACCCCTCCACTTT.

The chain's CDR3 is CASSLTGGAKKQFF. The CDR3 DNA is TGCGCCAGCAGCCTGACAGGGGGCGCGAAGAAGCAGTTCTTC. This rearrangement joins TRBV5-1 to TRBJ2-1; TRBD1 aligns across 10 bases. The CDR3 has 14 amino acids. Losses at the gene ends were 4 bases for V and 11 bases for J; bases not matched to a gene: 9. Germline CDR1 is SGHRS and CDR2 is YFSETQ.

The rearrangement uses TRBV4-1 and TRBJ2-1, with 10 bases aligning to TRBD2. The CDR3 totals 17 residues. Germline V gene data show CDR1 as MGHRA and CDR2 as YSYEKL. V was pared by 0 bases and J by 6 bases, with 8 bases of the junction left unmatched. The CDR3 coding sequence is TGCGCCAGCAGCCAAGATGAAACTAGCGGGATGATCAATGAGCAGTTCTTC. This encodes CASSQDETSGMINEQFF.

This clone was observed a handful of times. This rearrangement joins TRBV10-3 to TRBJ2-7; possibly TRBD1 or TRBD2 for D (5 bases each). V was cut by 4 bases and J by 1 base, with 14 bases left in between. Germline values: CDR1 ENHRY, CDR2 SYGVKD. The CDR3 sequence is 15 residues long. The CDR3 loop is CAISALGPNSYEQYF. CDR3 bases: TGTGCCATCAGTGCGCTGGGACCGAATTCCTACGAGCAGTACTTC.

The chain uses TRBV5-1 and TRBJ2-3; D possibly corresponds to TRBD2 (6 bases). This CDR3 is built from 16 residues. Germline assignment: CDR1 SGHRS and CDR2 YFSETQ. V lost 1 base to trimming and J lost 1 base, with 13 bases between them. The CDR3, as DNA: TGCGCCAGCAGCTTGATCGGGGGTCGTGGCACAGATACGCAGTATTTT. Protein sequence: CASSLIGGRGTDTQYF.

This clone is large. The rearrangement uses TRBV7-9 and TRBJ1-1; unclear D gene. The CDR3 is 15 residues long. Trimming shortened V by 4 bases and J by 1 base, and 13 bases separated the two germline ends. CDR1 is SEHNR and CDR2 is FQNEAQ in the germline V gene (reference sequence). The CDR3 reads CASSSSRAPNTEAFF. The CDR3, as DNA: TGTGCCAGCAGCTCTAGTCGGGCGCCGAACACTGAAGCTTTCTTT.

This chain joins TRBV7-2 and TRBJ2-2; unclear D gene. Germline V lookup: CDR1 SGHTA, CDR2 FQGNSA. V gave up 0 bases and J gave up 1 base, with 3 bases separating them. There are 14 residues in the CDR3. CDR3 amino acids: CASSLALNTGELFF. In DNA, the CDR3 is TGTGCCAGCAGCTTAGCCCTGAACACCGGGGAGCTGTTTTTT.

This sequence joins TRBV6-1 and TRBJ1-2; D is perhaps TRBD1 (5 bases). Trimming removed 8 bases at V and 3 bases at J, with 10 bases between. The CDR3 sequence is 12 residues long. Germline lookup yields CDR1 MNHNS and CDR2 SASEGT. CDR3 DNA: TGTGCCAGCGTAAGGGGAGACTATGGCTACACCTTC. Its translation: CASVRGDYGYTF.

In its sample, this clone was seen a few times. The chain links TRBV2 to TRBJ2-3, with D maybe TRBD2 (7 bases). Germline lookup yields CDR1 SNHLY and CDR2 FYNNEI. Deletions cut 4 bases from V and 2 bases from J, with 19 bases between. CDR3 length: 17 residues. The chain's CDR3 is CASSVNGGPGATDTQYF. The DNA for the CDR3 is TGTGCCAGCAGTGTAAACGGGGGGCCCGGAGCCACAGATACGCAGTATTTT.

The V gene is TRBV28, the J gene TRBJ1-5; D gene unclear. CDR3 length equals 16 residues. The V gene's germline CDR1 is MDHEN and CDR2 SYDVKM. Between the trimmed V and J ends, which lost 6 bases and 7 bases, there was a span of 22 bases. The CDR3 reads CASSPTGGGFSQPQHF. CDR3 in DNA: TGTGCCAGCAGCCCCACGGGTGGAGGGTTCAGCCAGCCCCAGCATTTT.